This TCR beta chain was found in a study of blood T cell repertoires in COVID-19. Study-wide context: COVID-19 samples collected from the United States, Italy and Spain covered acute and convalescent phases. PBMCs, B-cell-depleted T cells, or T cells were the source of the cDNA or gDNA that made up the material.

The CDR3 runs to 13 residues. Germline CDR1 is SEHNR and CDR2 is FQNEAQ (reference sequence). Losses at the gene ends were 6 bases for V and 8 bases for J; bases not matched to a gene: 8. This clone was detected once. Per the original data handling: Estimation of nucleated cell counts was performed using reference gene primer amplification. Clones were sequenced by immunoSEQ multiplex PCR, and TCRdb holds only the in-frame ones, with some missing. V, J and clone size are those of that table, while D and trimming were read from the DNA. The data contain 150,000 to 200,000 clones, over 80% of them seen just once; the ten biggest clones take up 8% to 9.5%.

The specimen sequenced was peripheral blood. The chain carries TRBV7-9 and TRBJ1-2, with TRBD1 matching over 8 bases. The TCR sequence derives from an elderly woman with active or convalescent COVID-19. This chain's CDR3 is CASSQTGVGGYTF. The CDR3 coding sequence is TGTGCCAGCAGTCAGACAGGGGTAGGGGGCTACACCTTC. Drawing the rest from reference TRBV7-9 and TRBJ1-2, the complete variable domain is DTGVSQNPRHKITKRGQNVTFRCDPISEHNRLYWYRQTLGQGPEFLTYFQNEAQLEKSRLLSDRFSAERPKGSFSTLEIQRTEQGDSAMYLCASSQTGVGGYTFGSGTRLTVV.